Each of the 29 T cell receptor beta chains below was sequenced from the same sample in a study of OX40 agonist ivuxolimab in advanced cancers. Sequenced by immunoSEQ multiplex PCR; TCRdb stores in-frame clones only, minus some. The sample lists tens of thousands of clones; 75% to 90% were seen once. The source was CD4+ or CD8+ T cells sorted from blood, collected in a trial of the OX40 agonist ivuxolimab. The source is an adult with an advanced solid tumor such as melanoma, head and neck, liver or kidney cancer.

A remark on this clone: The sample carries other DNA sequences with the same CDR3. The chain employs TRBV7-3 and TRBJ2-3; perhaps TRBD1 as D (6 bases). In germline, CDR1 is SGHTA, CDR2 FQGTGA. The CDR3 extends over 15 amino acids. V lost 1 base, J lost 3 bases, and 11 bases lay in between. The CDR3 protein is CASSLNQGSTDTQYF. The CDR3, as DNA: TGTGCCAGCAGCTTAAATCAGGGGTCGACAGATACGCAGTATTTT.

V gene TRBV4-2 combines with J gene TRBJ2-2; 12 bases match TRBD2. There are 17 residues in the CDR3. Trimming at V came to 4 bases and at J to 6 bases, leaving 9 bases not matched to a gene. CDR1 and CDR2 (germline): LGHNA, YNFKEQ. The CDR3 sequence: CASSRSSGGAGAGELFF. The DNA of the CDR3 is TGTGCCAGCAGCCGGTCTAGCGGGGGGGCTGGGGCCGGGGAGCTGTTTTTT.

This clone was seen repeatedly, ten times or more. This chain connects TRBV19 to TRBJ1-5, with 7 bases identical to TRBD1. The junction had 6 bases not matched to a gene; V was cut back by 6 bases and J by 1 base. The germline CDR1 and CDR2 sequences are LNHDA and SQIVND (reference sequence). There are 15 residues in the CDR3. CDR3 amino acids: CASRGQAKSNQPQHF. In DNA, the CDR3 is TGTGCCAGTAGAGGACAGGCGAAGAGCAATCAGCCCCAGCATTTT.

The rearrangement links TRBV27 to TRBJ1-4; D is unresolved. This CDR3 comprises 13 residues. The V end was cut by 2 bases, the J end by 8 bases, with 9 bases between. From germline, CDR1 is MNHEY and CDR2 SMNVEV (reference sequence). In nucleotides, the CDR3 is TGTGCCAGCAGTTTAGGCGGGAGGGAAAAACTGTTTTTT. Translated, it gives CASSLGGREKLFF.

This chain uses TRBV6-5 with TRBJ2-3; 11 bases line up with TRBD2. Per the germline V gene, CDR1 is MNHEY and CDR2 is SVGAGI. CDR3 length: 15 residues. J lost 9 bases, V lost 0 bases, and 5 bases had no gene match. In nucleotides, the CDR3 is TGTGCCAGCAGTTACTCAACTAGCGGGGGCTACACGCAGTATTTT. It translates to CASSYSTSGGYTQYF.

The CDR3 region has the DNA TGTGCCAGCTCATCGGGACTCAGCTCCTACGAGCAGTACTTC. This codes for CASSSGLSSYEQYF. The chain is built from TRBV18 and TRBJ2-7; possible D gene TRBD2, 6 bases. Germline values: CDR1 KGHSH, CDR2 LQKENI. CDR3 length: 14 amino acids. V lost 5 bases, J lost 0 bases, and 11 bases lay in between.

The chain uses TRBV5-4 and TRBJ2-3; 12 nucleotides line up with TRBD2. The CDR3 has 16 residues. CDR1 is SGHNT, CDR2 YYREEE, per germline (reference sequence). Trimming took 4 bases from V and 0 from J; bases not matched to a gene: 3. The chain's CDR3 is CASSTGTSGSTDTQYF. CDR3 nucleotides: TGTGCCAGCAGCACGGGGACTAGCGGGAGCACAGATACGCAGTATTTT.

This chain connects TRBV7-2 to TRBJ2-3; either TRBD1 or TRBD2 may supply D (6 bases each). Germline V gene sequence: CDR1 SGHTA, CDR2 FQGNSA. CDR3 size: 14 residues. With 2 bases removed from V and 7 bases from J, the gap between germline ends came to 13 bases. Here the CDR3 DNA reads TGTGCCAGCAGCTTATTTGGGGGCGGGAATACGCAGTATTTT. Amino acid sequence: CASSLFGGGNTQYF.

The chain combines TRBV6-6 with TRBJ2-3; no reliable D call. Trimming pared 4 bases from V and 1 base from J, leaving 12 bases between. CDR1 and CDR2 from the germline V gene are MNHNY and SVGAGI (reference sequence). The CDR3 is made up of 15 amino acids. This CDR3 is CASSSSSVGTDTQYF. In nucleotides, the CDR3 is TGTGCCAGCAGTTCGTCCTCGGTAGGCACAGATACGCAGTATTTT.

This clone was counted once. V gene TRBV5-8 combines with J gene TRBJ2-5; the D is unclear. Trimming pared 5 bases from V and 7 bases from J, leaving 15 bases between. CDR3 length: 13 residues. Germline V CDR1 and CDR2: SGHTS, YDEGEE. The CDR3 coding sequence is TGTGCCAGCAGTCTACAAACCCTGGGGACCCAGTACTTC. The encoded protein is CASSLQTLGTQYF.

The chain recombines TRBV5-5 with TRBJ1-1; D unresolved. Germline lookup yields CDR1 SGHKS and CDR2 YYEKEE (reference sequence). V lost 5 bases, J lost 0 bases, and 14 bases lay in between. CDR3 length equals 15 residues. CDR3 protein: CASSLGPGMNTEAFF. In DNA form, the CDR3 reads TGTGCCAGCAGTCTGGGCCCCGGTATGAACACTGAAGCTTTCTTT. The variable domain in full, with the rest retrieved from reference TRBV5-5 and TRBJ1-1, is DAGVTQSPTHLIKTRGQQVTLRCSPISGHKSVSWYQQVLGQGPQFIFQYYEKEERGRGNFPDRFSARQFPNYSSELNVNALLLGDSALYLCASSLGPGMNTEAFFGQGTRLTVV.

The chain joins TRBV29-1 to TRBJ1-1; 7 bases are a match to TRBD1. CDR3 length: 14 amino acids. Germline CDR1 is SQVTM and CDR2 is ANQGSEA. V shed 3 bases and J 2 bases; nucleotides not matched to a gene: 6. The CDR3 DNA reads TGCAGCGTTGACCCGGGACAGATAAACACTGAAGCTTTCTTT. It encodes CSVDPGQINTEAFF.

The J gene is TRBJ2-7, the V gene TRBV7-9; TRBD1 is a possible D gene (5 bases). Germline loops: CDR1 SEHNR, CDR2 FQNEAQ (reference sequence). The CDR3 loop spans 14 amino acids. Trimming took 4 bases from V and 4 from J, leaving 14 bases between them. In DNA, the CDR3 is TGTGCCAGCAGCTCCTCAGGGCTAAGGTACGAGCAGTACTTC. Translated, it gives CASSSSGLRYEQYF.

This chain links TRBV7-2 with TRBJ2-7; possible D gene TRBD2, 6 bases. This CDR3 has 14 amino acids. V shed 8 bases and J shed 2 bases, with 16 bases lying between them. The germline V gene has CDR1 SGHTA and CDR2 FQGNSA. This chain's CDR3 is CASARREVTYEQYF. The CDR3 coding sequence is TGTGCCAGCGCTCGGAGGGAGGTCACCTACGAGCAGTACTTC.

This chain joins TRBV19 and TRBJ2-3, with 16 positions matching TRBD2. Germline loops: CDR1 LNHDA, CDR2 SQIVND (reference sequence). The CDR3 sequence is 16 residues long. V shed 4 bases and J 4 bases; nucleotides not matched to a gene: 2. The CDR3 loop reads CASSTGTSGGADTQYF. The CDR3 DNA sequence: TGTGCCAGTAGTACAGGGACTAGCGGGGGGGCAGATACGCAGTATTTT.

The V and J genes are TRBV7-2 and TRBJ1-4, with TRBD1 identical over 7 bases. Losses at the gene ends were 5 bases for V and 8 bases for J; bases not matched to a gene: 8. CDR3 size: 14 residues. Germline V gives CDR1 SGHTA, CDR2 FQGNSA. CDR3 amino acids: CASSPTGTAEKLFF. CDR3 nucleotides: TGTGCCAGCAGCCCCACTGGGACAGCCGAAAAACTGTTTTTT.

The sample holds one count of this clone. V usage is TRBV23-1 and J usage is TRBJ1-5; D not certain. TRBV23-1 is treated as an ORF (open reading frame) with a function not yet certain. The V end lost 2 bases, the J end lost 5 bases, and 13 bases lay between the germline ends. CDR3 size: 15 residues. CDR3 protein: CASSQAPREDQPQHF. In DNA form, the CDR3 reads TGCGCCAGCAGTCAAGCCCCCCGGGAGGATCAGCCCCAGCATTTT.

The gene calls are TRBV7-2 and TRBJ2-3; D uncertain. Germline CDR1 reads SGHTA; CDR2 reads FQGNSA. This CDR3 is 12 amino acids long. Trimming took off 4 bases at V and 6 bases at J, with 8 bases between the two ends. Here the CDR3 DNA reads TGTGCCAGCAGCTCGTGGTTGGATACGCAGTATTTT. Translated: CASSSWLDTQYF.

J is TRBJ2-7 and V is TRBV6-5, with D tentatively TRBD2 (5 bases). This CDR3 comprises 14 residues. CDR1 is MNHEY and CDR2 is SVGAGI in the germline V gene. Trimming shortened V by 7 bases and J by 1 base, and 14 bases separated the two germline ends. In nucleotides, the CDR3 is TGTGCCAGCACCCCCGCGGGTAGTTCCTACGAGCAGTACTTC. Translation: CASTPAGSSYEQYF.

The chain links TRBV5-6 to TRBJ1-2; tentatively, D is TRBD1 (6 bases). This CDR3 contains 15 residues. Trimming shortened V by 3 bases and J by 4 bases, and 16 bases separated the two germline ends. Germline loops: CDR1 SGHDT, CDR2 YYEEEE. The CDR3 DNA is TGTGCCAGCAGCTCCCAAAACAGGGACACCTATGGCTACACCTTC. It translates to CASSSQNRDTYGYTF.

The J gene is TRBJ2-7, the V gene TRBV27; weak D call: TRBD2 (5 bases). The CDR3 spans 15 residues. Germline CDR1 MNHEY, CDR2 SMNVEV (reference sequence). V was shortened by 0 bases and J by 2 bases, with 11 bases between the two germline ends. CDR3 nucleotide sequence: TGTGCCAGCAGTTTATCGGGAGCCTACCCCTACGAGCAGTACTTC. Its protein product is CASSLSGAYPYEQYF.

The rearrangement joins TRBV30 to TRBJ2-2; D is possibly TRBD1 (6 bases). With 5 bases removed from V and 4 bases from J, the gap between germline ends came to 11 bases. Germline V gene data show CDR1 as GTSNPN and CDR2 as SVGIG (reference sequence). The CDR3 has 13 amino acids. The CDR3, as DNA: TGTGCCTGGGTAGGACAGTCCACCGGGGAGCTGTTTTTT. Residues: CAWVGQSTGELFF.

The chain couples TRBV7-9 to TRBJ1-1, with TRBD1 matching 10 bases. Germline CDR1 is SEHNR and CDR2 is FQNEAQ (reference sequence). CDR3 size: 16 residues. The V and J ends lost 4 bases and 0 bases, in that order; junction bases with no gene match: 5. Here the CDR3 reads CASSSIGTGVNTEAFF. CDR3 sequence (DNA): TGTGCCAGCAGCTCCATCGGGACAGGGGTGAACACTGAAGCTTTCTTT.

This clone has just one count. The V call is TRBV2, the J call TRBJ1-4; D remains unclear. The germline V and J ends were trimmed by 6 bases and 5 bases, with 10 bases remaining between them. The CDR3 spans 13 residues. Germline V gives CDR1 SNHLY, CDR2 FYNNEI. Written as DNA, the CDR3 is TGTGCCAGCAGAGCCGACGGGAATGAAAAACTGTTTTTT. Translated: CASRADGNEKLFF.

The chain carries TRBV6-1 and TRBJ2-2; 7 bases agree with TRBD1. CDR1 is MNHNS, CDR2 SASEGT, per germline. V shed 2 bases, J shed 8 bases, and the junction held 23 bases outside the gene matches. The CDR3 loop spans 20 amino acids. The CDR3 protein is CASSESGFSGRGIPRGELFF. The CDR3 DNA reads as TGTGCCAGCAGTGAAAGTGGGTTTTCGGGCAGGGGGATTCCTCGAGGGGAGCTGTTTTTT.

This chain links TRBV7-2 with TRBJ2-5; 8 bases align to TRBD2. V shed 6 bases, J shed 4 bases, and the junction held 7 bases outside the gene matches. Looked up from germline, CDR1 is SGHTA and CDR2 is FQGNSA. The CDR3 contains 14 residues. Written as DNA, the CDR3 is TGTGCCAGCAGACCCGGACTAGCAGGAGAGACCCAGTACTTC. It is translated as CASRPGLAGETQYF. Full variable domain (rest looked up from reference TRBV7-2 and TRBJ2-5): GAGVSQSPSNKVTEKGKDVELRCDPISGHTALYWYRQSLGQGLEFLIYFQGNSAPDKSGLPSDRFSAERTGGSVSTLTIQRTQQEDSAVYLCASRPGLAGETQYFGPGTRLLVL.

This clone was found a few times. CDR3 in DNA: TGTGCCAGCAGCCCTATACCCGAGCAGTTCTTC. Its translation is CASSPIPEQFF. The rearrangement links TRBV2 to TRBJ2-1; unclear D gene. Deletions cut 6 bases from V and 10 bases from J, with 10 bases between. This CDR3 contains 11 residues. Germline-derived CDR1 and CDR2 are SNHLY and FYNNEI.

This clone was picked up a small number of times. The chain is built from TRBV25-1 and TRBJ1-5; 7 bases agree with TRBD1. The CDR3 is made up of 16 amino acids. CDR1 MGHDK and CDR2 SYGVNS come from the germline V gene. V was pared by 1 base and J by 5 bases, with 8 bases of the junction left unmatched. CDR3 coding DNA: TGTGCCAGCAGTGAATCCGAGGGGGCCTGGGATCAGCCCCAGCATTTT. Protein: CASSESEGAWDQPQHF.

The CDR3 DNA reads as TGTGCCAGCAGCTTAGAGGGGTCGGGCGAGCAGTACTTC. Translated: CASSLEGSGEQYF. This chain connects TRBV7-2 to TRBJ2-7; D possibly corresponds to TRBD1 (5 bases). V lost 1 base and J lost 6, with 10 bases in between. This CDR3 region has 13 residues. Germline V gene sequence: CDR1 SGHTA, CDR2 FQGNSA.